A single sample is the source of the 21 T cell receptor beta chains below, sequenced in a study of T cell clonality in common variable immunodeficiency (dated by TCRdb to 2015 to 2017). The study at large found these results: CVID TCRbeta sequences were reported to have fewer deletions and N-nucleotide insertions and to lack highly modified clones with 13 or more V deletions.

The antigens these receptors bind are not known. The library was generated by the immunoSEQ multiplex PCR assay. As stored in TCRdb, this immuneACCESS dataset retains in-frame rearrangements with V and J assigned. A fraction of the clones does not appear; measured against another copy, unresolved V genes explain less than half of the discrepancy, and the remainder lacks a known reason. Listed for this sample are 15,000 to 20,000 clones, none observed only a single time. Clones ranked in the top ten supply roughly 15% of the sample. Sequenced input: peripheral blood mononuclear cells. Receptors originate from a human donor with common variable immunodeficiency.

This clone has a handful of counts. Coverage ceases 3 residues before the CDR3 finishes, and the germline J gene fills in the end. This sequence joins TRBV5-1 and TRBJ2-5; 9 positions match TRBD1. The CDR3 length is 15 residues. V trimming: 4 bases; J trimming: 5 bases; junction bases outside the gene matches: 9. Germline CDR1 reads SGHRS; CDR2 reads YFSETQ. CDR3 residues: CASSDTTGGRETQYF. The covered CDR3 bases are TGCGCCAGCAGCGACACGACAGGGGGAAGGGAGACC.

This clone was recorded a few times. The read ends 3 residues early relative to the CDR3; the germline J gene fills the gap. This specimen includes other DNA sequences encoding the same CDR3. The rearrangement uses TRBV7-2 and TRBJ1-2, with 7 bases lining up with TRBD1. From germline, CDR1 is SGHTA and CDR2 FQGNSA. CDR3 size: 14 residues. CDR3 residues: CASSLEGRGIGYTF. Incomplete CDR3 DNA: TGTGCCAGCAGCTTAGAGGGCAGGGGGATAGGC.

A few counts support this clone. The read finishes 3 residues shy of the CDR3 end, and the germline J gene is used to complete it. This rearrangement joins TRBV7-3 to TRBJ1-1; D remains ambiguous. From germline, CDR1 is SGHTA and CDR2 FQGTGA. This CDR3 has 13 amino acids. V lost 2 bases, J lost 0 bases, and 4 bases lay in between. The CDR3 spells CASSLSVNTEAFF. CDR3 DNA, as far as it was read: TGTGCCAGCAGCTTATCCGTGAACACTGAA.

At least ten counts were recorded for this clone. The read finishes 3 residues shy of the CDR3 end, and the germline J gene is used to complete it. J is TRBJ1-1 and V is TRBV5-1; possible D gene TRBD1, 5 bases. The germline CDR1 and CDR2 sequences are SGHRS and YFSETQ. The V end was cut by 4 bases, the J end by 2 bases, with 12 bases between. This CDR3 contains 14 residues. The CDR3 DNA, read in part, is TGCGCCAGCAGCCCGAGGTGGACAAACACTGAA. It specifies CASSPRWTNTE. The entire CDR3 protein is CASSPRWTNTEAFF.

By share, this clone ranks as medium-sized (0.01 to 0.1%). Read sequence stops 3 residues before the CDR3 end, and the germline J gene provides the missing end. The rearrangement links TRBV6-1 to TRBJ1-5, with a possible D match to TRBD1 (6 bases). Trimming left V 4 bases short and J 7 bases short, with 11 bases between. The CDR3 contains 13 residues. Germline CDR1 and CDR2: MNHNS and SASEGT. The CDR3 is CASSVTTGQPQHF. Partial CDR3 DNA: TGTGCCAGCAGTGTGACAACAGGGCAGCCC.

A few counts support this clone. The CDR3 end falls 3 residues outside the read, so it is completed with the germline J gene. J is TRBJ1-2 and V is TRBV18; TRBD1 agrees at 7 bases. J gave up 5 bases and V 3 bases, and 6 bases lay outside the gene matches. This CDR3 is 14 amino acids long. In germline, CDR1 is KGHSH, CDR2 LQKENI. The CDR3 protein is CASSPGQATYGYTF. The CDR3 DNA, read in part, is TGTGCCAGCTCACCTGGACAGGCTACTTATGGC.

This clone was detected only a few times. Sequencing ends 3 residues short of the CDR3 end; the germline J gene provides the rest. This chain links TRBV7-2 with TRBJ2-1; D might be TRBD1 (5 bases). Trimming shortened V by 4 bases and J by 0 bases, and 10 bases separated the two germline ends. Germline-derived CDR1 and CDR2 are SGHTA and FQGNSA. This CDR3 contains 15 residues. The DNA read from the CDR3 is TGTGCCAGCAGCTCTCAGGGTATCTCCTACAATGAG. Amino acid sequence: CASSSQGISYNE. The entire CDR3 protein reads CASSSQGISYNEQFF.

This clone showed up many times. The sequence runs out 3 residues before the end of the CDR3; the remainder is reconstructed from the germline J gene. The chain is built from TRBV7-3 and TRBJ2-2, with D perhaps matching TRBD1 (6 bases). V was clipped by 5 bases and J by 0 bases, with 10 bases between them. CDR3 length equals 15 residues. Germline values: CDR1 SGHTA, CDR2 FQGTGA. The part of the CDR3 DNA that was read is TGTGCCAGCAGCATGGGACACACGAACACCGGGGAG. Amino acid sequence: CASSMGHTNTGE. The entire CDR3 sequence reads CASSMGHTNTGELFF.

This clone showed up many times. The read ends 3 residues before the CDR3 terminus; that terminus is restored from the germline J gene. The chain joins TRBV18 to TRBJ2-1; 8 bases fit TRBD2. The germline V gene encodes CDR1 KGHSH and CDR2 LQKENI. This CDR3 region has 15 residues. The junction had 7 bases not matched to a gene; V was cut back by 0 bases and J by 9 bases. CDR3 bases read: TGTGCCAGCTCACCACCGAGCGGGAGTGCTCGTGAG. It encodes CASSPPSGSARE. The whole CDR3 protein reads CASSPPSGSAREQFF.

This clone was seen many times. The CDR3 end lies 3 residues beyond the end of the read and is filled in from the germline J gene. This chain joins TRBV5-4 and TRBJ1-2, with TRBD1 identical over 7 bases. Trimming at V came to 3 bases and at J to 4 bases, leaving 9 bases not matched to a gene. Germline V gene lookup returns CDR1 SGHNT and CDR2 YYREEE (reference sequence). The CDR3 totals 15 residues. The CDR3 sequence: CASSSPTGDLYGYTF. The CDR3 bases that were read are TGTGCCAGCAGCTCTCCAACAGGGGACCTCTATGGC.

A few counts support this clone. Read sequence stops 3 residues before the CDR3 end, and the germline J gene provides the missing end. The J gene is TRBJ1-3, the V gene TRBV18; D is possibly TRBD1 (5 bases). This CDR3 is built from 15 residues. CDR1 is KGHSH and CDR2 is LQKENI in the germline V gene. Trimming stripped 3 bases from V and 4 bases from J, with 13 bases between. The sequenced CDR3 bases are TGTGCCAGCTCACCCGGGGGAGAGGCCGGAAACACC. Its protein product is CASSPGGEAGNT. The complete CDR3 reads CASSPGGEAGNTIYF.

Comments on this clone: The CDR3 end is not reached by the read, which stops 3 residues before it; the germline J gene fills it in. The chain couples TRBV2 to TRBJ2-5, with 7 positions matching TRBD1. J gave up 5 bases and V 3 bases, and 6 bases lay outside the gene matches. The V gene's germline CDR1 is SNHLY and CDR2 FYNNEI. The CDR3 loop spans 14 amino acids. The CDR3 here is CASSDEGAGETQYF. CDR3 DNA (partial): TGTGCCAGCAGTGACGAGGGGGCAGGGGAGACC. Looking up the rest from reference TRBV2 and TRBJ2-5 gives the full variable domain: EPEVTQTPSHQVTQMGQEVILRCVPISNHLYFYWYRQILGQKVEFLVSFYNNEISEKSEIFDDQFSVERPDGSNFTLKIRSTKLEDSAMYFCASSDEGAGETQYFGPGTRLLVL.

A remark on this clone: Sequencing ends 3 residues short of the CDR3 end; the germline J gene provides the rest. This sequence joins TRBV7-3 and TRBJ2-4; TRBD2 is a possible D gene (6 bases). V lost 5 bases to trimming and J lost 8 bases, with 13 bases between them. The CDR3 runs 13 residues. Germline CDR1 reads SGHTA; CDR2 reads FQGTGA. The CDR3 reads CASSQGLRDIQYF. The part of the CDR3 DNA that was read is TGTGCCAGCAGCCAGGGACTGCGGGACATT.

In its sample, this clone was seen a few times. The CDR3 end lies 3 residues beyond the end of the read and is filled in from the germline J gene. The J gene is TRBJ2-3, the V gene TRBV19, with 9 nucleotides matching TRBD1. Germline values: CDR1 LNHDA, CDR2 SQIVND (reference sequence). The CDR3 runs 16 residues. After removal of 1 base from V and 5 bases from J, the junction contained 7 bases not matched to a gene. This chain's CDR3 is CASSIVGTGIEDTQYF. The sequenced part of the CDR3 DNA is TGTGCCAGTAGTATAGTCGGGACAGGGATCGAAGATACG.

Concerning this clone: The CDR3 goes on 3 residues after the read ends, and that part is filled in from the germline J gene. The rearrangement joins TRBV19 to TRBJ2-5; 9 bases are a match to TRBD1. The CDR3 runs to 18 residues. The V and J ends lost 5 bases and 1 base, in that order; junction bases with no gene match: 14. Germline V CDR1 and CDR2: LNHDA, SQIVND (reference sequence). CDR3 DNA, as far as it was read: TGTGCCAGTAGTCCAGGGACAGGGTTTTGGGTTTCCCAAGAGACC. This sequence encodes CASSPGTGFWVSQET. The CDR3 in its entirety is CASSPGTGFWVSQETQYF.

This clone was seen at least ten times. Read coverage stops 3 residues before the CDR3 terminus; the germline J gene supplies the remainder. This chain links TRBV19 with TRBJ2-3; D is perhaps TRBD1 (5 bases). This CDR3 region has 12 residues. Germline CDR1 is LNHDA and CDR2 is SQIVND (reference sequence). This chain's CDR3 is CASSSGKLAQYF. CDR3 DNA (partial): TGTGCCAGTAGCTCAGGGAAGTTGGCG.

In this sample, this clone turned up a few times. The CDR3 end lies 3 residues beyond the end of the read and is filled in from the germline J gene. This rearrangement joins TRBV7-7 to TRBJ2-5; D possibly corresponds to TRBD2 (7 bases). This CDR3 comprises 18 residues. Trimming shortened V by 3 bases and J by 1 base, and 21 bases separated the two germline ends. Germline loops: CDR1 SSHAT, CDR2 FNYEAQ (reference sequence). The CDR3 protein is CASSLSSPTGGPQETQYF. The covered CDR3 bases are TGTGCCAGCAGCTTGTCCTCCCCAACGGGGGGCCCCCAAGAGACC.

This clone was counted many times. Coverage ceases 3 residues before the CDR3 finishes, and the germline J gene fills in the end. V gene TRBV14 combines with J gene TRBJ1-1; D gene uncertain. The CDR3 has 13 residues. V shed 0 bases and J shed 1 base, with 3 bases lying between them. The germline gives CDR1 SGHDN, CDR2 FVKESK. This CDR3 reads CASSQDRNTEAFF. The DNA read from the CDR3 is TGTGCCAGCAGCCAAGACAGGAACACTGAA.

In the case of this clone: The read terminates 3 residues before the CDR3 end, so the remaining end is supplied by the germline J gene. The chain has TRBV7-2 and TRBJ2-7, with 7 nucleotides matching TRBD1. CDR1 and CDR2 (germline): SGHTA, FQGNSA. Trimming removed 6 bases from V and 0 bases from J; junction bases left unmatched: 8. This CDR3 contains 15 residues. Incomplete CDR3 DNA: TGTGCCAGCAGTCTGGACAGGAGTAGCTCCTACGAG. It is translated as CASSLDRSSSYE. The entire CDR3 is CASSLDRSSSYEQYF.

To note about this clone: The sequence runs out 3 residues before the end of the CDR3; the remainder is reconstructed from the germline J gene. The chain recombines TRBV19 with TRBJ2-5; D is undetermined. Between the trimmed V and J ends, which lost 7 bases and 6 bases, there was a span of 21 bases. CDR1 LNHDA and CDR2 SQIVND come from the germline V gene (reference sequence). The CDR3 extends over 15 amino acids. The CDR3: CASIDQAVLNKTQYF. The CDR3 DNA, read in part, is TGTGCCAGTATAGATCAGGCAGTCCTCAATAAGACC.

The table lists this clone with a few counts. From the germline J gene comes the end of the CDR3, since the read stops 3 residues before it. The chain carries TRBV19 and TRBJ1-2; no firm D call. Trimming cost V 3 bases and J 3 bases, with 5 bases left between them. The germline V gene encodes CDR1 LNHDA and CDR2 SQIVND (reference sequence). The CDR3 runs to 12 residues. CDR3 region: CASSITDYGYTF. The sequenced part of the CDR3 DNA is TGTGCCAGTAGTATCACAGACTATGGC.